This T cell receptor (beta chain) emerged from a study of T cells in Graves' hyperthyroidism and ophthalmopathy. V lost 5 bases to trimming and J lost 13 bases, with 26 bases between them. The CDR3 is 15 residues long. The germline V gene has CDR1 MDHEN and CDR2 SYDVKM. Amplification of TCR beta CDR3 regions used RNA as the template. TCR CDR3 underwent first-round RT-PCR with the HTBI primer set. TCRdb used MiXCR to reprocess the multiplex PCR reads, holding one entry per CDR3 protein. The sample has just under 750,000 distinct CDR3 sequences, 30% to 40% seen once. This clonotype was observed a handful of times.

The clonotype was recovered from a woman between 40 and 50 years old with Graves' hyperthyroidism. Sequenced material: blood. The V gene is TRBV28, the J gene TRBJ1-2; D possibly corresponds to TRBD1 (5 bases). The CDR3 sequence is CASSPSLGNPMGGTF. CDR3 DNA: TGTGCCAGCAGTCCCTCTCTCGGGAACCCAATGGGGGGCACCTTC.